This T cell receptor beta chain was sequenced for a study of shared clonotypes between healthy human individuals. A note on this clone: The antigen remains undetermined.

Overall study results and limits: Naive subsets generally exceeded memory subsets in estimated richness. Generation of non-shared clonotypes was less probable than generation of clonotypes shared by all four donors.

It was 150 to 250 ng DNA, 25,000 to 35,000 T cell genomes, that sorted-subset replicate PCRs used. Assay used: immunoSEQ multiplex PCR; TCRdb lists only in-frame clones, some missing. The sample lists about 1.1 million clones, 78% seen once, with approximately 0.5% in the top ten. The CDR3 loop spans 14 amino acids. V shed 8 bases and J 2 bases; nucleotides not matched to a gene: 7. Germline-derived CDR1 and CDR2 are SEHNR and FQNEAQ (reference sequence). The material sequenced was memory CD4+ T cells from PBMCs. The subset: CD45RA-negative fraction. V usage is TRBV7-9 and J usage is TRBJ2-7; 9 bases map to TRBD2. This TCR was recovered from a man younger than 35 in good health. Some clones in this sample may be carry-over from other donors' samples. This CDR3 is CASGPGLAPYEQYF. The CDR3 DNA reads TGTGCCAGCGGACCGGGACTAGCCCCCTACGAGCAGTACTTC.